This record covers a single T cell receptor (beta chain). These data are taken from a study of blood T cells in healthy people across ages. The V gene end was trimmed by 6 bases and the J gene end by 0 bases; junction bases not matched to a gene: 11. Germline V CDR1 and CDR2: MNHEY, SMNVEV (reference sequence). The CDR3 is made up of 17 amino acids. A second PCR, run for about 6 to 12 cycles, used a sample-barcoded 5' primer plus a J-beta primer mix. Every molecule of cDNA carried a tag from a template-switch adaptor with 12 random nucleotides. Each CDR3 protein gets one entry after TCRdb re-called the 5' RACE reads with MiXCR. The data hold more than 1 million distinct CDR3 sequences, with 45% observed a single time.

The chain carries TRBV27 and TRBJ2-7; 10 nucleotides line up with TRBD2. This clonotype was sampled from a woman in her fifties or sixties in good health. Sequencing was done on a sample of blood. Written as DNA, the CDR3 is TGTGCCAGCAGCAATGAAGCAGCGGGAGGGCCCTCCTACGAGCAGTACTTC. Translating it yields CASSNEAAGGPSYEQYF.